Shown below are 5 T cell receptor beta chains from a single sample sequenced in a study of CD8+CD57+ T cells in acquired aplastic anemia. The template for TCR beta VDJ and CDR3 sequence profiling was genomic DNA. TCRdb re-derived calls from the reads in MiXCR, one entry per CDR3 protein. The sample consists of roughly 260,000 distinct CDR3 sequences, around 46% of them appearing once. CD8+CD57+ cell expansion, shown by flow cytometry, had occurred in the patients selected for sequencing. The sample taken for sequencing was sorted CD4+, CD8+, or CD8+CD57+ T cells (not recorded which) from PBMCs. Receptor source: a human donor with aplastic anemia.

The V call is TRBV7-9, the J call TRBJ1-1, with D uncertain. Per germline, CDR1 SEHNR and CDR2 FQNEAQ (reference sequence). Between the trimmed V and J ends, which lost 5 bases and 2 bases, there was a span of 9 bases. This CDR3 spans 13 amino acids. For the CDR3, the DNA is TGTGCCAGCAGCACACGGGTAAACACTGAAGCTTTCTTT. This codes for CASSTRVNTEAFF.

This chain joins TRBV6-1 and TRBJ1-5, with D perhaps matching TRBD1 (6 bases). Trimming took off 3 bases at V and 6 bases at J, with 18 bases between the two ends. Germline loops: CDR1 MNHNS, CDR2 SASEGT. The CDR3 consists of 16 residues. CDR3: CASSDRRRGIGQPQHF. The CDR3 DNA reads as TGTGCCAGCAGTGATAGAAGAAGGGGGATCGGTCAGCCCCAGCATTTT.

The chain links TRBV11-3 to TRBJ2-5; TRBD2 matches 8 bases. The length of the CDR3 is 15 residues. The germline CDR1 and CDR2 sequences are SGHNT and YENEEA. V gave up 5 bases and J gave up 3 bases; unmatched junction bases: 8. Here the CDR3 reads CASSPRGGTEETQYF. The CDR3 DNA sequence: TGTGCCAGCAGCCCTCGGGGGGGGACGGAAGAGACCCAGTACTTC.

The rearrangement joins TRBV9 to TRBJ1-2; D is uncertain. CDR3 length: 15 residues. V lost 0 bases and J lost 7, with 16 bases in between. The germline V gene has CDR1 SGDLS and CDR2 YYNGEE. The CDR3 region has the DNA TGTGCCAGCAGCGTAGCCCAAAATCGGAACCTTGGCTACACCTTC. Protein: CASSVAQNRNLGYTF.

This clonotype was recorded at least ten times. The chain combines TRBV6-2 or TRBV6-3 with TRBJ1-5; D remains unclear. Germline V lookup: CDR1 MNHEY, CDR2 SVGEGT. V lost 6 bases to trimming and J lost 0 bases, with 15 bases between them. This CDR3 has 16 amino acids. This CDR3 reads CASSSVGVNSNQPQHF. CDR3 DNA: TGTGCCAGCAGCTCGGTGGGAGTGAATAGCAATCAGCCCCAGCATTTT.